Below, 17 T cell receptor beta chains from the same sample are listed, as sequenced in a study of human T cells and chemical hapten exposure. Time point denoted: patch test 3, about 24 weeks after DPC sensitization. Treatment defined: therapeutic diphenylcyclopropenone sensitization with weekly scalp DPC. TCRdb recomputed calls from the RACE reads with MiXCR, one row per CDR3 protein. The table lists about 160,000 distinct CDR3 sequences, 25% to 35% of them singletons. Specimen: whole blood, collected in connection with sensitization to the hapten diphenylcyclopropenone (DPC). These receptors were taken from a woman aged 18 to 35 with alopecia areata. Some clones in this sample may be carry-over from other donors' samples.

This clonotype was seen more than once but under ten times. The rearrangement joins TRBV18 to TRBJ2-7, with D perhaps TRBD1 (6 bases). Per germline, CDR1 KGHSH and CDR2 LQKENI. The CDR3 runs to 14 residues. The V end lost 3 bases, the J end lost 0 bases, and 9 bases lay between the germline ends. The CDR3, as DNA: TGTGCCAGCTCACCGAGGACAGCCTCCTACGAGCAGTACTTC. This codes for CASSPRTASYEQYF.

This clonotype turned up a few times. The chain has TRBV5-5 and TRBJ2-3, with TRBD2 matching 8 bases. The CDR3 contains 15 residues. The J segment lost 2 bases and the V segment lost 4 bases, leaving 6 bases of the junction unmatched. Germline assignment: CDR1 SGHKS and CDR2 YYEKEE (reference sequence). CDR3 sequence (DNA): TGTGCCAGCAGCGTGACTAGCGCGCCCACAGATACGCAGTATTTT. This sequence encodes CASSVTSAPTDTQYF.

This clonotype was observed a few times. The chain combines TRBV5-1 with TRBJ2-1, with no clear D. CDR1 is SGHRS and CDR2 is YFSETQ in the germline V gene. The CDR3 runs to 15 residues. Trimming removed 0 bases from V and 0 bases from J, with 7 bases in between. CDR3 protein: CASSLGITSYNEQFF. The CDR3 DNA is TGCGCCAGCAGCTTGGGAATAACCTCCTACAATGAGCAGTTCTTC.

This clonotype was picked up one time. CDR3: CAISEGTGWVSGANVLTF. CDR3 in DNA: TGTGCCATCAGTGAGGGGACAGGGTGGGTGTCTGGGGCCAACGTCCTGACTTTC. This sequence joins TRBV10-3 and TRBJ2-6, with TRBD1 matching over 9 bases. Germline V gives CDR1 ENHRY, CDR2 SYGVKD. The length of the CDR3 is 18 residues. Losses at the gene ends were 2 bases for V and 1 base for J; bases not matched to a gene: 6.

This clonotype was observed a handful of times. The chain combines TRBV30 with TRBJ1-5, with D maybe TRBD1 (5 bases). Deletions cut 1 base from V and 9 bases from J, with 13 bases between. CDR3 length: 13 amino acids. Germline values: CDR1 GTSNPN, CDR2 SVGIG (reference sequence). CDR3 nucleotides: TGTGCCTGGAGTGGGGGCGGCAGTCGGCCCCAGCATTTT. Its protein is CAWSGGGSRPQHF.

V is TRBV7-9 and J is TRBJ2-7; either TRBD1 or TRBD2 may fit D (5 bases each). The CDR3 runs to 14 residues. Trimming took off 0 bases at V and 3 bases at J, with 9 bases between the two ends. The germline V gene has CDR1 SEHNR and CDR2 FQNEAQ (reference sequence). The CDR3 is CASSLAWDRYEQYF. The CDR3 DNA reads as TGTGCCAGCAGCTTAGCTTGGGACCGCTACGAGCAGTACTTC.

The V gene is TRBV14, the J gene TRBJ1-1; 12 positions match TRBD1. Unmatched junction bases numbered 11, after V lost 0 bases and J lost 0 bases. Germline CDR1 reads SGHDN; CDR2 reads FVKESK. CDR3 length: 20 residues. CDR3 region: CASSQDRSGTGGRMNTEAFF. The CDR3 DNA reads TGTGCCAGCAGCCAAGATCGCTCCGGGACAGGGGGCAGGATGAACACTGAAGCTTTCTTT.

The chain combines TRBV29-1 with TRBJ1-4; D remains ambiguous. Germline loops: CDR1 SQVTM, CDR2 ANQGSEA. The V end lost 1 base, the J end lost 8 bases, and 17 bases lay between the germline ends. CDR3 length: 15 amino acids. DNA of the CDR3: TGCAGCGTTGAAGTGACCTGGGAGGCGCGGGAAAAACTGTTTTTT. Translating it yields CSVEVTWEAREKLFF.

The gene calls are TRBV20-1 and TRBJ2-7; no definite D call. Trimming shortened V by 1 base and J by 3 bases, and 13 bases separated the two germline ends. The CDR3 covers 14 residues. The germline V gene has CDR1 DFQATT and CDR2 SNEGSKA (reference sequence). CDR3: CSARGGETYYEQYF. The DNA for the CDR3 is TGCAGTGCTAGAGGTGGGGAAACCTACTACGAGCAGTACTTC.

The V gene is TRBV9, the J gene TRBJ2-1; D unclear. The germline CDR1 and CDR2 sequences are SGDLS and YYNGEE. The CDR3 extends over 18 amino acids. The V and J ends lost 3 bases and 0 bases respectively, with 19 bases between them. CDR3 sequence (DNA): TGTGCCAGCAGCGCCCCCTTCGAAAGGTCAAGCTCCTACAATGAGCAGTTCTTC. This translates into CASSAPFERSSSYNEQFF. Full variable domain (remainder filled in from reference TRBV9 and TRBJ2-1): DSGVTQTPKHLITATGQRVTLRCSPRSGDLSVYWYQQSLDQGLQFLIQYYNGEERAKGNILERFSAQQFPDLHSELNLSSLELGDSALYFCASSAPFERSSSYNEQFFGPGTRLTVL.

V gene TRBV4-3 combines with J gene TRBJ2-1; 13 positions match TRBD2. CDR1 LGHNA and CDR2 YSLEER come from the germline V gene. The ends lost 1 base at V and 7 bases at J; junction bases unmatched: 1. This CDR3 contains 15 residues. CDR3 protein: CASSQAGLAGNEQFF. CDR3 sequence (DNA): TGCGCCAGCAGCCAAGCGGGACTAGCGGGGAATGAGCAGTTCTTC.

This clonotype was seen a handful of times. Here the CDR3 reads CASSPPGSWTANTGELFF. CDR3 in DNA: TGTGCCAGCAGCCCCCCGGGTAGTTGGACCGCGAACACCGGGGAGCTGTTTTTT. This sequence joins TRBV7-2 and TRBJ2-2; D remains unclear. Germline V CDR1 and CDR2: SGHTA, FQGNSA. The CDR3 has 18 amino acids. Trimming removed 5 bases from V and 0 bases from J, with 19 bases in between.

This clonotype was seen more than once but under ten times. The chain recombines TRBV7-2 with TRBJ2-2; TRBD2 agrees at 9 bases. The CDR3 has 16 residues. J gave up 5 bases and V 5 bases, and 9 bases lay outside the gene matches. The germline V gene has CDR1 SGHTA and CDR2 FQGNSA. CDR3 in DNA: TGTGCCAGCAGCCAGCCGGTAGCGGGAGTAACCGGGGAGCTGTTTTTT. It encodes CASSQPVAGVTGELFF.

The chain combines TRBV12-3 or TRBV12-4 with TRBJ2-7; the D is unclear. The V end lost 2 bases, the J end lost 7 bases, and 9 bases lay between the germline ends. The CDR3 is 12 residues long. The CDR3 loop is CASSLSNWEQYF. CDR3 nucleotides: TGTGCCAGCAGTTTAAGTAACTGGGAGCAGTACTTC.

A few counts support this clonotype. The chain employs TRBV9 and TRBJ1-6; no clear D gene. The CDR3 length is 12 residues. Germline V gene sequence: CDR1 SGDLS, CDR2 YYNGEE. The germline V and J ends were trimmed by 1 base and 9 bases, with 5 bases remaining between them. CDR3 in DNA: TGTGCCAGCAGCGTACAAGGTTCACCCCTCCACTTT. It specifies CASSVQGSPLHF. Full variable domain (rest looked up from reference TRBV9 and TRBJ1-6): DSGVTQTPKHLITATGQRVTLRCSPRSGDLSVYWYQQSLDQGLQFLIQYYNGEERAKGNILERFSAQQFPDLHSELNLSSLELGDSALYFCASSVQGSPLHFGNGTRLTVT.

The chain links TRBV29-1 to TRBJ2-7, with D possibly being TRBD1 or TRBD2 (6 bases each). The CDR3 sequence is 13 residues long. Trimming stripped 7 bases from V and 9 bases from J, with 22 bases between. The germline gives CDR1 SQVTM, CDR2 ANQGSEA. This chain's CDR3 is CSGGGRSQDGQYF. CDR3 bases: TGCAGCGGAGGGGGGCGCTCCCAGGATGGGCAGTACTTC.

The V and J genes are TRBV6-2 or TRBV6-3 and TRBJ2-7, with D possibly matching TRBD2 (6 bases). Germline V gene lookup returns CDR1 MNHEY and CDR2 SVGEGT. The CDR3 is 14 amino acids. Trimming cost V 4 bases and J 2 bases, with 12 bases left between them. The CDR3 DNA sequence: TGTGCCAGCAGTTCGCTAGCGAGGCCCTACGAGCAGTACTTC. Protein product: CASSSLARPYEQYF.